The 19 T cell receptor beta chains below all came from one sample that was sequenced in a study of T cells in Graves' hyperthyroidism and ophthalmopathy. Template material for amplifying TCR beta CDR3 regions consisted of RNA transcripts. First-round RT-PCR with HTBI primers amplified the TCR CDR3 region. Each CDR3 protein is one row after TCRdb ran MiXCR on the multiplex PCR reads. Here the sample spans about 180,000 distinct CDR3 sequences, around 8.9% being singletons. The sample comprised blood. Receptors originate from a woman aged 18-29 years with Graves' hyperthyroidism that later progressed to Graves' ophthalmopathy.

This clonotype was observed many times. This chain connects TRBV6-1 to TRBJ2-2; D is possibly TRBD1 or TRBD2 (5 bases each). CDR3 length equals 15 residues. V was clipped by 5 bases and J by 4 bases, with 14 bases between them. In germline, CDR1 is MNHNS, CDR2 SASEGT. The CDR3 region is CASSPTGLFTGELFF. The CDR3 region has the DNA TGTGCCAGCAGTCCAACGGGGCTTTTCACCGGGGAGCTGTTTTTT.

This clonotype has just a few counts. J is TRBJ2-1 and V is TRBV15; D unclear. The germline V gene has CDR1 LNHNV and CDR2 YYDKDF (reference sequence). The V end lost 6 bases, the J end lost 1 base, and 7 bases lay between the germline ends. The CDR3 runs 13 residues. The CDR3 bases are TGTGCCACCAGAAGGGCTTCCTACAATGAGCAGTTCTTC. It codes for CATRRASYNEQFF.

In this sample, this clonotype turned up many times. The V call is TRBV7-2, the J call TRBJ2-3; unclear D gene. Germline-derived CDR1 and CDR2 are SGHTA and FQGNSA. The CDR3 spans 14 residues. The germline V and J ends were trimmed by 5 bases and 1 base, with 10 bases remaining between them. This CDR3 is CASSPRARTDTQYF. CDR3 bases: TGTGCCAGCAGCCCCCGGGCCCGCACAGATACGCAGTATTTT.

Only one count was recorded for this clonotype. The rearrangement uses TRBV30 and TRBJ2-3; 9 bases are a match to TRBD2. Germline CDR1 reads GTSNPN; CDR2 reads SVGIG (reference sequence). The ends lost 2 bases at V and 0 bases at J; junction bases unmatched: 6. This CDR3 has 16 amino acids. The CDR3 here is CAWSRGTSPSTDTQYF. CDR3 sequence (DNA): TGTGCCTGGAGTAGAGGGACTAGCCCTAGCACAGATACGCAGTATTTT.

In its sample, this clonotype was seen a few times. The chain carries TRBV10-2 and TRBJ2-3, with 9 bases that match TRBD2. With V trimmed by 7 bases and J by 4 bases, 6 bases remained unmatched. CDR1 and CDR2 from the germline V gene are WSHSY and SAAADI. The CDR3 is 14 amino acids. The CDR3 spells CASKLAGAADTQYF. As DNA, the CDR3 is TGCGCCAGCAAATTAGCGGGAGCGGCAGATACGCAGTATTTT.

At least ten counts were recorded for this clonotype. This rearrangement joins TRBV19 to TRBJ1-5; TRBD1 agrees at 10 bases. V lost 5 bases, J lost 2 bases, and 3 bases stayed unmatched. Per germline, CDR1 LNHDA and CDR2 SQIVND (reference sequence). The CDR3 is 15 residues long. The CDR3 sequence is CASSVGTGGNQPQHF. In DNA form, the CDR3 reads TGTGCCAGTAGTGTGGGGACAGGGGGCAATCAGCCCCAGCATTTT.

This clonotype was observed at least ten times. The gene calls are TRBV4-1 and TRBJ1-1, with unresolved D. There are 13 residues in the CDR3. V lost 0 bases and J 8 bases, leaving 10 bases between the germline ends. Germline V gene data show CDR1 as MGHRA and CDR2 as YSYEKL. The CDR3 bases are TGCGCCAGCAGCCAAGATACACACAACGAAGCTTTCTTT. It encodes CASSQDTHNEAFF.

V is TRBV5-1 and J is TRBJ1-6; 7 bases match TRBD1. Germline V gene data show CDR1 as SGHRS and CDR2 as YFSETQ. CDR3 length equals 15 residues. J gave up 8 bases and V 5 bases, and 10 bases lay outside the gene matches. The CDR3 coding sequence is TGCGCCAGCAGACTATCGACAGGGTCGGATTCACCCCTCCACTTT. It yields the protein CASRLSTGSDSPLHF.

V is TRBV5-6 and J is TRBJ2-2; TRBD1 agrees at 8 bases. The CDR3 has 14 residues. Germline CDR1 reads SGHDT; CDR2 reads YYEEEE. With V trimmed by 3 bases and J by 4 bases, 2 bases remained unmatched. CDR3 nucleotide sequence: TGTGCCAGCAGCTGGACAGGGTTCACCGGGGAGCTGTTTTTT. This encodes CASSWTGFTGELFF. Full variable domain (missing parts from reference TRBV5-6 and TRBJ2-2): DAGVTQSPTHLIKTRGQQVTLRCSPKSGHDTVSWYQQALGQGPQFIFQYYEEEERQRGNFPDRFSGHQFPNYSSELNVNALLLGDSALYLCASSWTGFTGELFFGEGSRLTVL.

This clonotype was recorded many times. DNA of the CDR3: TGTGCCAGCAGCTTATTTCCAGATACGCAGTATTTT. The encoded protein is CASSLFPDTQYF. The V call is TRBV5-6, the J call TRBJ2-3; no reliable D call. The CDR3 length is 12 residues. The germline V and J ends were trimmed by 2 bases and 4 bases, with 5 bases remaining between them. Germline values: CDR1 SGHDT, CDR2 YYEEEE.

This clonotype appeared many times. CDR3 amino acids: CSARMGNSPLHF. The CDR3 nucleotides read TGCAGTGCCCGAATGGGGAATTCACCCCTCCACTTT. The rearrangement joins TRBV20-1 to TRBJ1-6; D is undetermined. This CDR3 comprises 12 residues. Germline lookup yields CDR1 DFQATT and CDR2 SNEGSKA (reference sequence). V dropped 6 bases and J dropped 7 bases, with 10 bases sitting between them.

This rearrangement joins TRBV9 to TRBJ2-5, with 7 bases aligning to TRBD1. CDR1 and CDR2 (germline): SGDLS, YYNGEE. Trimming took 4 bases from V and 1 from J; bases not matched to a gene: 10. The CDR3 sequence is 16 residues long. CDR3 protein: CASSTPRDSFQETQYF. In DNA form, the CDR3 reads TGTGCCAGCAGCACCCCAAGGGACAGTTTCCAAGAGACCCAGTACTTC.

The chain is built from TRBV3-1 and TRBJ2-7; D perhaps matches TRBD1 (6 bases). The CDR3 loop spans 15 amino acids. V lost 4 bases and J lost 0, with 13 bases in between. In germline, CDR1 is LGHDT, CDR2 YNNKEL (reference sequence). This CDR3 reads CASSPLDRISYEQYF. CDR3 in DNA: TGTGCCAGCAGCCCCCTGGACAGAATCTCCTACGAGCAGTACTTC.

The chain couples TRBV20-1 to TRBJ1-6, with TRBD1 matching over 7 bases. Germline V gene data show CDR1 as DFQATT and CDR2 as SNEGSKA (reference sequence). The J segment lost 7 bases and the V segment lost 0 bases, leaving 9 bases of the junction unmatched. The CDR3 extends over 16 amino acids. CDR3 nucleotides: TGCAGTGCTAGAGAAATGGACAGGTACCTCAATTCACCCCTCCACTTT. Residues: CSAREMDRYLNSPLHF.

The sample holds many counts of this clonotype. This sequence joins TRBV2 and TRBJ2-7; D possibly matches TRBD1 or TRBD2 (5 bases each). Germline V gene sequence: CDR1 SNHLY, CDR2 FYNNEI. The germline V and J ends were trimmed by 7 bases and 3 bases, with 16 bases remaining between them. This CDR3 comprises 14 residues. This chain's CDR3 is CASTLDTDYYEQYF. The DNA for the CDR3 is TGTGCCAGCACCTTGGACACAGACTACTACGAGCAGTACTTC.

V usage is TRBV6-4 and J usage is TRBJ2-5; possibly TRBD2 for D (5 bases). Trimming stripped 2 bases from V and 1 base from J, with 17 bases between. CDR3 length equals 17 residues. The germline V gene encodes CDR1 MRHNA and CDR2 SNTAGT. This CDR3 reads CASSDPQCAGRQETQYF. In nucleotides, the CDR3 is TGTGCCAGCAGTGACCCACAGTGCGCGGGTCGCCAAGAGACCCAGTACTTC.

There are many counts of this clonotype. The chain employs TRBV24-1 and TRBJ2-5; D may be TRBD1 (5 bases). The germline V gene encodes CDR1 KGHDR and CDR2 SFDVKD. The CDR3 covers 16 residues. V dropped 2 bases and J dropped 0 bases, with 12 bases sitting between them. The CDR3 spells CATSDSTGSYQETQYF. CDR3 bases: TGTGCCACCAGTGATTCTACAGGCTCTTACCAAGAGACCCAGTACTTC.

This clonotype has a count of ten or more. The chain recombines TRBV13 with TRBJ2-3, with a possible D match to TRBD2 (5 bases). Germline-derived CDR1 and CDR2 are PRHDT and FYEKMQ (reference sequence). The CDR3 has 14 residues. V was clipped by 5 bases and J by 3 bases, with 12 bases between them. The CDR3 reads CASSGRRGTDTQYF. CDR3 sequence (DNA): TGTGCCAGCAGCGGAAGACGAGGGACAGATACGCAGTATTTT.

At least ten counts were recorded for this clonotype. CDR3 region: CASSPQDLRYNEQFF. DNA for the CDR3: TGTGCCAGCTCACCTCAGGACCTACGCTACAATGAGCAGTTCTTC. V and J are TRBV18 and TRBJ2-1; D unclear. Trimming shortened V by 3 bases and J by 3 bases, and 12 bases separated the two germline ends. The germline V gene encodes CDR1 KGHSH and CDR2 LQKENI. The CDR3 has 15 residues. The variable domain in full, completed from reference TRBV18 and TRBJ2-1, reads NAGVMQNPRHLVRRRGQEARLRCSPMKGHSHVYWYRQLPEEGLKFMVYLQKENIIDESGMPKERFSAEFPKEGPSILRIQQVVRGDSAAYFCASSPQDLRYNEQFFGPGTRLTVL.